The 27 T cell receptor beta chains presented below share a single source sample, sequenced in a study of CD8 T cells in Susac syndrome. When the RNA was reverse transcribed, random hexamers were used with an input of about 0.45 to 1 ug. TCRdb re-derived calls from the immunoSEQ multiplex PCR reads in MiXCR, one entry per CDR3 protein. The sample yields about 2,000 distinct CDR3 sequences, about 69% seen once. Staining was done for CD27 and CD45RA, and it defined the memory subsets for TEMRA sorting. The sequenced material came from CD8+ TEMRA cells from PBMCs. Subset given: FACS-sorted terminally differentiated effector memory CD8+ T cells re-expressing CD45RA (CD8+ TEMRA). The receptors were sampled from a human donor with Susac syndrome.

Comments on this clonotype: An end of the junction does not agree with germline; a read error may underlie this. The chain links TRBV4-3 to TRBJ2-1; D is perhaps TRBD1 or TRBD2 (5 bases each). The CDR3 extends over 14 amino acids. CDR1 and CDR2 from the germline V gene are LGHNA and YSLEER. CDR3 in DNA: TGCGCCAGCAGCCAAGATGGGGGTTGGGATGAGCAGTGCTTC. The encoded protein is CASSQDGGWDEQCF.

The V and J genes are TRBV7-2 and TRBJ2-7, with 12 bases that match TRBD1. Germline CDR1 reads SGHTA; CDR2 reads FQGNSA. V dropped 1 base and J dropped 10; count of bases not matched to a gene: 20. There are 19 residues in the CDR3. CDR3 nucleotide sequence: TGTGCCAGCAGCTTAGTTTTGGGGACAGGGGGCCTCCAGGCCTACGTCCAGTACTTC. Residues: CASSLVLGTGGLQAYVQYF.

The chain links TRBV7-2 to TRBJ2-7; D possibly matches TRBD1 or TRBD2 (5 bases each). Germline V gives CDR1 SGHTA, CDR2 FQGNSA. This CDR3 is 19 amino acids long. V was pared by 1 base and J by 2 bases, with 24 bases between. The CDR3 loop reads CASSLVLGTLGLQAYEQYF. The CDR3 coding sequence is TGTGCCAGCAGCTTAGTTTTGGGGACGTTGGGCCTCCAGGCCTACGAGCAGTACTTC.

The chain is built from TRBV15 and TRBJ2-2; D possibly corresponds to TRBD2 (6 bases). Trimming took off 1 base at V and 0 bases at J, with 12 bases between the two ends. Germline CDR1 is LNHNV and CDR2 is YYDKDF (reference sequence). The CDR3 is 17 amino acids. The CDR3 region is CATSRVGGAPNTGELFF. CDR3 DNA: TGTGCCACCAGCAGAGTTGGAGGGGCCCCGAACACCGGGGAGCTGTTTTTT.

This clonotype was detected only once. The chain couples TRBV29-1 to TRBJ2-7; 8 bases fit TRBD2. The CDR3 contains 13 residues. Germline CDR1 and CDR2: SQVTM and ANQGSEA. Trimming at V came to 5 bases and at J to 0 bases, leaving 3 bases not matched to a gene. For the CDR3, the DNA is TGCAGCGTTCGACTAGCGTCCTCCTACGAGCAGTACTTC. This codes for CSVRLASSYEQYF.

This chain links TRBV7-9 with TRBJ1-2; 7 positions agree with TRBD1. Trimming removed 8 bases from V and 8 bases from J; junction bases left unmatched: 5. The CDR3 has 11 amino acids. Germline values: CDR1 SEHNR, CDR2 FQNEAQ (reference sequence). This CDR3 reads CASQGEGGYTF. DNA for the CDR3: TGTGCCAGCCAGGGGGAGGGAGGCTACACCTTC.

The CDR3 protein is CASSPSVENTEAFF. CDR3 nucleotide sequence: TGTGCCAGCTCACCTAGCGTAGAGAACACTGAAGCTTTCTTT. V is TRBV18 and J is TRBJ1-1; D is unresolved. From germline, CDR1 is KGHSH and CDR2 LQKENI. Trimming removed 3 bases at V and 1 base at J, with 9 bases between. CDR3 size: 14 residues.

Comments on this clonotype: A read error is possible here, since a much larger clone lies one base away. The V call is TRBV7-8, the J call TRBJ2-2; the match to TRBD2 covers 8 bases. This CDR3 comprises 15 residues. Germline V CDR1 and CDR2: SGHVS, FQNEAQ. CDR3 bases: TGTGCCAGCAGCTTAGTGGGACTAGTGGCCGGGAAGCTGTTTTTT. This codes for CASSLVGLVAGKLFF.

The chain couples TRBV28 to TRBJ2-5, with 9 bases identical to TRBD2. The junction had 9 bases not matched to a gene; V was cut back by 2 bases and J by 5 bases. CDR1 MDHEN and CDR2 SYDVKM come from the germline V gene. This CDR3 contains 16 residues. CDR3 DNA: TGTGCCAGCAGTTTAGAGGTGGCGGGAGGGGGCGAGACCCAGTACTTC. It specifies CASSLEVAGGGETQYF.

In this sample, this clonotype turned up once. The genes are TRBV13 and TRBJ2-1; 9 bases agree with TRBD2. Germline CDR1 and CDR2: PRHDT and FYEKMQ (reference sequence). V trimming: 2 bases; J trimming: 4 bases; junction bases outside the gene matches: 6. This CDR3 contains 16 residues. This CDR3 is CASSLYAGGPYNEQFF. The CDR3 coding sequence is TGTGCCAGCAGCTTATACGCGGGGGGGCCGTACAATGAGCAGTTCTTC.

This clonotype was picked up a small number of times. V usage is TRBV5-4 and J usage is TRBJ1-1; D is possibly TRBD1 (5 bases). CDR3 length: 13 residues. The germline V gene has CDR1 SGHNT and CDR2 YYREEE (reference sequence). Trimming left V 3 bases short and J 3 bases short, with 9 bases between. The CDR3 DNA reads TGTGCCAGCAGCTGGGGGGAAGACACTGAAGCTTTCTTT. As protein: CASSWGEDTEAFF.

The chain has TRBV13 and TRBJ2-1; D may be TRBD1 or TRBD2 (5 bases each). The CDR3 has 15 residues. The V end lost 4 bases, the J end lost 10 bases, and 20 bases lay between the germline ends. CDR1 and CDR2 (germline): PRHDT, FYEKMQ (reference sequence). The CDR3 here is CASSWSMGRRDEQFF. The CDR3 region has the DNA TGTGCCAGCAGCTGGTCTATGGGACGACGGGACGAGCAGTTCTTC.

This clonotype was seen only a few times. V gene TRBV13 combines with J gene TRBJ2-7; D is perhaps TRBD1 or TRBD2 (5 bases each). This CDR3 has 15 amino acids. In germline, CDR1 is PRHDT, CDR2 FYEKMQ (reference sequence). CDR3 residues: CARSWAMGRRDEQYV. In DNA form, the CDR3 reads TGTGCCCGCAGCTGGGCTATGGGACGACGGGACGAGCAGTACGTC.

The genes are TRBV3-1 and TRBJ2-1; tentatively, D is TRBD2 (6 bases). The CDR3 is made up of 16 amino acids. V was shortened by 2 bases and J by 7 bases, with 18 bases between the two germline ends. The germline CDR1 and CDR2 sequences are LGHDT and YNNKEL (reference sequence). CDR3 nucleotide sequence: TGTGCCAGCAGCCAACCCAAGGGACTGCTGTGGAATGAGCAGTTCTTC. Protein sequence: CASSQPKGLLWNEQFF.

This clonotype was seen only once. The chain combines TRBV11-2 with TRBJ2-7; a possible D gene is TRBD2 (5 bases). CDR3 length: 14 residues. The germline CDR1 and CDR2 sequences are SGHAT and FQNNGV. V dropped 1 base and J dropped 7 bases, with 14 bases sitting between them. The CDR3 sequence is CASSLGGPRTEQYF. For the CDR3, the DNA is TGTGCCAGCAGCTTAGGAGGGCCACGCACGGAGCAGTACTTC.

Details on this clonotype: One junction end disagrees with the germline gene, perhaps due to a read error. This chain joins TRBV4-3 and TRBJ1-1; D gene ambiguous. This CDR3 is built from 13 residues. Germline V lookup: CDR1 LGHNA, CDR2 YSLEER. CDR3 sequence: CASGPARNTEAFF. The DNA of the CDR3 is TGCGCCAGCGGCCCAGCTCGGAACACTGAAGCTTTTTTT.

This sequence joins TRBV14 and TRBJ2-1; 7 bases are shared with TRBD2. With V trimmed by 4 bases and J by 7 bases, 13 bases remained unmatched. The CDR3 is 16 amino acids. Germline V gene lookup returns CDR1 SGHDN and CDR2 FVKESK. As DNA, the CDR3 is TGTGCCAGCAGCCCCGAATGGGACTATAGAGGGAATGAGCAGTTCTTC. It translates to CASSPEWDYRGNEQFF.

CDR3 region: CASSPPSGGADTQYF. The CDR3 nucleotides are TGTGCCAGCAGTCCCCCCTCGGGGGGGGCAGATACGCAGTATTTT. The chain combines TRBV28 with TRBJ2-3; 8 bases are shared with TRBD2. This CDR3 is 15 amino acids long. V was pared by 5 bases and J by 4 bases, with 8 bases of the junction left unmatched. Germline V gene lookup returns CDR1 MDHEN and CDR2 SYDVKM.

The chain carries TRBV7-1 and TRBJ2-5, with D maybe TRBD1 (6 bases). TRBV7-1 is sorted into the ORF group, with uncertain function. With 3 bases removed from V and 2 bases from J, the gap between germline ends came to 19 bases. This CDR3 is built from 17 residues. The CDR3 nucleotides are TGTGCCAGCAGCTCCCTGCCAGAGGACAGTGTACAAGAGACCCAGTACTTC. This encodes CASSSLPEDSVQETQYF.

Points on this clonotype: An end of the junction does not agree with germline; a read error may underlie this. The chain has TRBV28 and TRBJ2-1, with 12 bases aligning to TRBD2. Looked up from germline, CDR1 is MDHEN and CDR2 is SYDVKM. This CDR3 has 19 amino acids. The CDR3 coding sequence is TGTGCCAGCTGTTTAAACGTGGCTAGCGGGGGGGCGACCTACAATGAGCAGTTCTTC. This encodes CASCLNVASGGATYNEQFF.

This clonotype occurred once. Germline and junction disagree at one end, which may indicate a read error. The rearrangement joins TRBV19 to TRBJ1-1, with D uncertain. Germline V lookup: CDR1 LNHDA, CDR2 SQIVND (reference sequence). CDR3 size: 14 residues. CDR3 nucleotide sequence: TGTGCCAGTAGTATAGGGGGATTGAACACTGAAACTTTCTTT. Translation: CASSIGGLNTETFF.

The genes are TRBV4-3 and TRBJ2-1; 7 nucleotides match TRBD2. This CDR3 has 15 residues. Germline V CDR1 and CDR2: LGHNA, YSLEER. V gave up 4 bases and J gave up 13 bases; unmatched junction bases: 16. CDR3 DNA: TGCGCCAGCAGCCCGGAACACGATTCGGGAGGTAGTCAGTTCTTC. Protein: CASSPEHDSGGSQFF.

In its sample, this clonotype is large. The gene calls are TRBV7-9 and TRBJ2-2; D unresolved. Germline V gives CDR1 SEHNR, CDR2 FQNEAQ (reference sequence). The ends were cut back, 6 bases at V and 3 bases at J, with 14 bases in the middle. This CDR3 has 15 residues. The CDR3 DNA reads TGTGCCAGCAGTACTCCCAAACCGGACACCGGGGAGCTGTTTTTT. Translated, it gives CASSTPKPDTGELFF.

V is TRBV4-3 and J is TRBJ2-2; D remains ambiguous. Between the trimmed V and J ends, which lost 0 bases and 12 bases, there was a span of 17 bases. Germline assignment: CDR1 LGHNA and CDR2 YSLEER. This CDR3 has 15 residues. CDR3 region: CASSQDLSDAGKLFF. Here the CDR3 DNA reads TGCGCCAGCAGCCAAGATCTAAGTGACGCCGGAAAGCTGTTTTTT.

Sample share makes this clonotype large. The chain uses TRBV6-1 and TRBJ2-7; 9 positions match TRBD2. Germline V gives CDR1 MNHNS, CDR2 SASEGT. The CDR3 is 14 residues long. V lost 5 bases, J lost 3 bases, and 5 bases stayed unmatched. The CDR3 spells CASSPSAGGYEQYV. Here the CDR3 DNA reads TGTGCCAGCAGTCCCTCAGCGGGGGGCTACGAGCAGTACGTC.

This clonotype was counted only a few times. The chain combines TRBV11-2 with TRBJ2-5; 7 bases are shared with TRBD2. The CDR3 length is 15 residues. V lost 0 bases and J lost 1; bases outside the gene matches: 2. Per germline, CDR1 SGHAT and CDR2 FQNNGV. The DNA of the CDR3 is TGTGCCAGCAGCTTAGAGGCTAGCGGCCAAGAGACCCAGTACTTC. Its protein product is CASSLEASGQETQYF. Combining the CDR3 with reference TRBV11-2 and TRBJ2-5 gives the whole variable domain EAGVAQSPRYKIIEKRQSVAFWCNPISGHATLYWYQQILGQGPKLLIQFQNNGVVDDSQLPKDRFSAERLKGVDSTLKIQPAKLEDSAVYLCASSLEASGQETQYFGPGTRLLVL.

This chain links TRBV6-2 or TRBV6-3 with TRBJ1-1, with 8 bases lining up with TRBD1. V lost 6 bases to trimming and J lost 5 bases; unmatched junction nucleotides: 8. This CDR3 contains 14 residues. From germline, CDR1 is MNHEY and CDR2 SVGEGT. CDR3 sequence: CASSRQGRMTEAFF. The CDR3 DNA sequence: TGTGCCAGCAGCAGACAGGGGCGGATGACTGAAGCTTTCTTT.